This TCR beta chain is drawn from a study of blood T cell repertoires in COVID-19 (dated by TCRdb to between 2020 and 2021). At the level of the whole study: Samples from collaborators originated in the United States, Italy and Spain and spanned both the acute and convalescent phases of COVID-19. The prospective study material was composed of cDNA or gDNA derived from T cells, B-cell-depleted T cells, or PBMCs. The dataset comprised deeply sampled blood TCRbeta repertoires from subjects exposed to, actively infected with, or recovered from COVID-19. The repertoires were released in a freely available public database meant as a resource for research on the immune response to SARS-CoV-2. The samples were drawn from the first 160 participants of the ongoing ImmuneRACE study and from some 1,300 subjects provided by 6 global collaborators. Nearly every sample came with metadata listing a de-identified subject ID, COVID-19 status, age in years and sex. Where available, HLA class I and class II types were taken from metadata supplied by the sample provider and were not determined by assay-based typing.

The immunoSEQ Assay, a bias-controlled multiplex PCR, was used to amplify TCRbeta CDR3 regions from genomic DNA. The authors' analysis ran thus. The number of nucleated cells in each sample was estimated from the amplification of reference gene primers within the assay. To quantify the absolute abundance of each unique TCRbeta CDR3 rearrangement, sequence reads were collapsed and filtered. Productive Simpson clonality was computed per sample as the square root of Simpson's diversity index over productive rearrangements. TCRdb holds this immuneACCESS table with in-frame rearrangements only. Some clones are missing; in checked studies, unresolved V genes explain under half, and the rest has no known cause. For V, J and clone size, that table is used; D and trimming come from the DNA. The sample includes 100,000 to 150,000 clones, with about 90% observed a single time. Roughly 7.9% of the sample is in the top ten clones.

On the study overall, not on this receptor specifically: The quantity of clinical and demographic metadata differed by source and by participant and was supplied without curation.

Samples from volunteer blood donors who had recovered from COVID-19 were contributed by a second Seattle source. Whole blood was collected in K2EDTA tubes by collaborating institutions according to the institutions' own protocols. For TCRbeta analysis, collaborator samples were shipped as frozen whole blood, as isolated PBMCs, or as DNA extracted from either sample type. A remark on this clone: This receptor's antigen is unknown. Base qualities are not recorded, but no much larger clone differs from it by a single base.

Taken from the germline V gene, the CDR1 and CDR2 loops are SGHVS and FQNEAQ. From the cysteine up to the phenylalanine, the CDR3 has a length of 17 residues. Solely the CDR3 DNA is kept, with 51 bases framed from the first base. V is pared back by 4 bases and J by 5 bases, with 23 bases lying between the germline termini. The receptor was isolated from a man in his 70s who had recovered from COVID-19. Material for sequencing was peripheral blood. Recombination linked TRBV7-8 to TRBJ2-5; the best D guess is TRBD1, with 6 bases matching. At the DNA level, the sequence is TGTGCCAGCAGCTCCCCGCGACTTGACAGGCGGAGGGAGACCCAGTACTTC. It codes for CASSSPRLDRRRETQYF.